This entry lists 6 T cell receptor beta chains sequenced from one sample in a study of CD8 T cells in Susac syndrome (dated by TCRdb to between 2018 and 2021). Libraries were prepared through the immunoSEQ multiplex PCR assay. RNA was extracted with the RNeasy kit and roughly 0.5 to 1 ug was reverse transcribed using random hexamers. TCRdb passed the public sequencing reads through fastp at Q25 and MiXCR, retaining productive beta sequences. When rows share a CDR3 protein, they turn into one entry using the most common DNA and genes. Across this sample there are 110,000 or so distinct CDR3 sequences, with roughly 97% seen only once. 0.075% to 0.1% of the sample comes from the top ten. Sequenced: CD4+ T cells from PBMCs. The receptor source for this set is a human donor in good health.

This clonotype was seen once. This chain connects TRBV7-9 to TRBJ2-5; D gene uncertain. Germline V gene data show CDR1 as SEHNR and CDR2 as FQNEAQ (reference sequence). This CDR3 has 12 residues. The ends were cut back, 8 bases at V and 6 bases at J, with 13 bases in the middle. The CDR3 region is CASELEGKTQYF. The CDR3 nucleotides are TGTGCCAGCGAGTTAGAAGGGAAGACCCAGTACTTC.

The genes are TRBV9 and TRBJ1-2; perhaps TRBD1 as D (5 bases). V lost 3 bases to trimming and J lost 8 bases, with 20 bases between them. CDR3 length: 15 residues. Germline loops: CDR1 SGDLS, CDR2 YYNGEE. CDR3 nucleotide sequence: TGTGCCAGCAGCGGGAATTTAAGGGGAGAAGGAGGCTACACCTTC. Protein sequence: CASSGNLRGEGGYTF.

The chain links TRBV4-1 to TRBJ2-7; D perhaps matches TRBD1 (6 bases). Trimming took off 0 bases at V and 4 bases at J, with 10 bases between the two ends. The CDR3 length is 14 residues. Germline V gene data show CDR1 as MGHRA and CDR2 as YSYEKL. This CDR3 reads CASSQDAGVYEQYF. CDR3 nucleotides: TGCGCCAGCAGCCAAGATGCAGGGGTGTACGAGCAGTACTTC.

The chain is built from TRBV7-2 and TRBJ2-7, with a possible D match to TRBD2 (6 bases). V gave up 3 bases and J gave up 3 bases, with 24 bases separating them. The CDR3 contains 18 residues. CDR1 and CDR2 from the germline V gene are SGHTA and FQGNSA. The CDR3 is CASSFSALIPGAGYEQYF. In DNA, the CDR3 is TGTGCCAGCAGCTTCTCAGCTTTGATCCCGGGAGCTGGCTACGAGCAGTACTTC.

The chain recombines TRBV3-1 with TRBJ2-6, with D perhaps assigned TRBD1 or TRBD2 (5 bases each). CDR1 and CDR2 (germline): LGHDT, YNNKEL (reference sequence). Trimming pared 3 bases from V and 4 bases from J, leaving 19 bases between. There are 18 residues in the CDR3. CDR3 nucleotides: TGTGCCAGCAGCCAGCACGGGGCAGGGAGTTCGGGGGCCAACGTCCTGACTTTC. Amino acids: CASSQHGAGSSGANVLTF.

The CDR3 sequence: CASSLGPGLYNEQFF. DNA for the CDR3: TGTGCCAGCAGCCTAGGGCCGGGCCTTTACAATGAGCAGTTCTTC. The V gene is TRBV7-2, the J gene TRBJ2-1; no definite D call. V lost 5 bases, J lost 4 bases, and 15 bases lay in between. The CDR3 has 15 residues. Germline V lookup: CDR1 SGHTA, CDR2 FQGNSA.